Listed below are T cell receptor beta chains from one sample, sequenced in a study of T cells after yellow fever vaccination. TCRdb redid the calling of the 5' RACE reads with MiXCR, one entry per CDR3 protein. The sample contains 250,000 to 350,000 distinct CDR3 sequences, roughly 9% of which appear only once. The specimen was CD4+ T cells sorted from PBMCs, collected 5 days after the yellow fever booster vaccination. These receptors all stem from a man between 18 and 29 years old who received the YFV17D yellow fever vaccine. The CDR3 runs from the conserved cysteine through the conserved F or W. A D gene is named only where the DNA matches it firmly. Only some rows state a clone size, as once, few, many or a class for expanded clones.

CDR3 DNA,CDR3 protein,D gene,V gene,clone size,J gene
TGTGCCAGCTCTCAGGGGAAGGACACTGAAGCTTTCTTT,CASSQGKDTEAFF,-,TRBV18,-,TRBJ1-1
TGCGCCAGCAGCCAAGATTGGCACGCCTGGCTAGCGGGGACCACCTACGAGCAGTACTTC,CASSQDWHAWLAGTTYEQYF,TRBD2,TRBV4-3,-,TRBJ2-7
TGTGCCACCAGTGGGTCAGCTCCACCCGCCGACCCAGGTGAGCAGTTCTTC,CATSGSAPPADPGEQFF,-,TRBV24-1,few,TRBJ2-1
TGTGCCAGCACTCGGGGCGGCCCTAATCAGCCCCAGCATTTT,CASTRGGPNQPQHF,-,TRBV6-5,few,TRBJ1-5
TGTGCCACCAGTGATTACCGGGACAACACAGATACGCAGTATTTT,CATSDYRDNTDTQYF,-,TRBV24-1,few,TRBJ2-3
TGTGCCAGCTCACTAAAACGGACAGGGGAGAACACCGGGGAGCTGTTTTTT,CASSLKRTGENTGELFF,TRBD1,TRBV18,few,TRBJ2-2
TGTGCCTGGAGTACCCCAGGGACCCAGTACTTC,CAWSTPGTQYF,-,TRBV30,few,TRBJ2-5
TGTGCCAGCAGCCTACGGACAGGGAAGGACACCATATATTTT,CASSLRTGKDTIYF,TRBD1,TRBV3-1,few,TRBJ1-3
TGCGCCAGCAGCCCGCGGGGGGGGGCAGATGGGGCCAACGTCCTGACTTTC,CASSPRGGADGANVLTF,TRBD2,TRBV5-1,-,TRBJ2-6
TGTGCCATCAGGTCTAGGGAGGATCAGCCCCAGCATTTT,CAIRSREDQPQHF,-,TRBV10-3,-,TRBJ1-5
TGCGCCAGCAGCTTCCCACCTTACTACGAGCAGTACTTC,CASSFPPYYEQYF,-,TRBV5-1,few,TRBJ2-7
TGTGCCAGTAGGACCCGGGACAGCTTACGATGGGAGCAGTACTTC,CASRTRDSLRWEQYF,TRBD1,TRBV19,few,TRBJ2-7
TGTGCCAGCAGCTCGACAGGGAGTTTCGATCAGCCCCAGCATTTT,CASSSTGSFDQPQHF,TRBD1,TRBV12-3/TRBV12-4,few,TRBJ1-5
TGTGCCAGCAGTCCCCTGGGACAGGGCACAGATACGCAGTATTTT,CASSPLGQGTDTQYF,TRBD1,TRBV6-5,-,TRBJ2-3
TGTGCCAGCAGCTTCCTCCTCACAGATACGCAGTATTTT,CASSFLLTDTQYF,-,TRBV7-2,-,TRBJ2-3
TGCGCCAGCAGCACCCACTTGGGTTTTAATAGCAATCAGCCCCAGCATTTT,CASSTHLGFNSNQPQHF,-,TRBV4-1,-,TRBJ1-5
TGTGCCAGCAGCTTACGGGGACAGGGCTATGGCTACACCTTC,CASSLRGQGYGYTF,TRBD1,TRBV7-3,-,TRBJ1-2
TGCAGTGCTCCAGGGACTAGCGGGGGTCTGGGTACGCAGTATTTT,CSAPGTSGGLGTQYF,TRBD2,TRBV20-1,-,TRBJ2-3
TGTGCCTGGAAAATCAGCCCGGGCTCCTACGAGCAGTACTTC,CAWKISPGSYEQYF,-,TRBV30,-,TRBJ2-7
TGTGCCAGCAGCTTTTCGAAGAACACTGAAGCTTTCTTT,CASSFSKNTEAFF,-,TRBV7-6,-,TRBJ1-1
TGTGCCAGTAGTATAGCAGACGGCTCCACAGATACGCAGTATTTT,CASSIADGSTDTQYF,-,TRBV19,-,TRBJ2-3
TGTGCCAGCAGCTTATCGGGTCCAATGGAGACCCAGTACTTC,CASSLSGPMETQYF,-,TRBV7-2,many,TRBJ2-5
TGCGCCAGCAGCTTGAGCGGAACTGAGGGGGGCCTCGCTTTCTTT,CASSLSGTEGGLAFF,-,TRBV5-1,few,TRBJ1-1
TGTGCCAGTACCGGGACAGGGGGCATGGGATATGGCTACACCTTC,CASTGTGGMGYGYTF,TRBD1,TRBV19,few,TRBJ1-2
TGTGCCAGCAGCTTTTCAGGGGAGAACACTGAAGCTTTCTTT,CASSFSGENTEAFF,-,TRBV11-3,many,TRBJ1-1
TGCGCCAGCAGCTTCACTAGCGGGGGCAAACCTAGCACAGATACGCAGTATTTT,CASSFTSGGKPSTDTQYF,TRBD2,TRBV5-1,-,TRBJ2-3
TGCGCCAGCAGCCAAAATAGCGCCAGCGGAGGAGTGGAGACCCAGTACTTC,CASSQNSASGGVETQYF,-,TRBV4-3,-,TRBJ2-5
TGTGCCAGCAGCCAAGACGGATTTAGGACAGGGGACTACGAGCAGTACTTC,CASSQDGFRTGDYEQYF,TRBD1,TRBV14,few,TRBJ2-7
TGTGCCACCAGTGACCCCGTCCCAGATACGCAGTATTTT,CATSDPVPDTQYF,-,TRBV24-1,many,TRBJ2-3
TGCAGCGTTAGAGGACGGGGGCGCAATCAGCCCCAGCATTTT,CSVRGRGRNQPQHF,-,TRBV29-1,-,TRBJ1-5
TGCGCCAGCAGCTTGGAAGGGGCAGGCGATACGCAGTATTTT,CASSLEGAGDTQYF,-,TRBV5-1,many,TRBJ2-3
TGTGCCAGTAGTATACCGCACAGGGTTACCACCGGGGAGCTGTTTTTT,CASSIPHRVTTGELFF,-,TRBV19,few,TRBJ2-2
TGCAGCGTAGACAGGGGACTAGCGGGGGGCGGCACAGATACGCAGTATTTT,CSVDRGLAGGGTDTQYF,TRBD2,TRBV29-1,-,TRBJ2-3
TGTGCCAGCAGGGGTGTTGGGACAGGGAGCAATGAGCAGTTCTTC,CASRGVGTGSNEQFF,TRBD1,TRBV6-5,few,TRBJ2-1
TGTGCCAGCATGGGCAGAGAAGCCTCTGGGGCCAACGTCCTGACTTTC,CASMGREASGANVLTF,-,TRBV27,few,TRBJ2-6
TGTGCTAGCGAGGGACAGGCCAACGAGCAGTACTTC,CASEGQANEQYF,TRBD1,TRBV12-5,-,TRBJ2-7
TGTGCCAGCAGCTTCCGGACTACCGACAATGAGCAGTTCTTC,CASSFRTTDNEQFF,-,TRBV7-3,few,TRBJ2-1
TGTGCCAGCAGCTTGAGGCAGGGAGGGCCTGGGCCCCAGCATTTT,CASSLRQGGPGPQHF,-,TRBV5-6,many,TRBJ1-5
TGTGCCAGCAGCTTAACCGGGACAGGGAACCATGGCTACACCTTC,CASSLTGTGNHGYTF,TRBD1,TRBV7-2,-,TRBJ1-2
TGTGCCAGCAGTTTAGCTCGGGAGCAGCCCCAGCATTTT,CASSLAREQPQHF,-,TRBV12-3/TRBV12-4,many,TRBJ1-5